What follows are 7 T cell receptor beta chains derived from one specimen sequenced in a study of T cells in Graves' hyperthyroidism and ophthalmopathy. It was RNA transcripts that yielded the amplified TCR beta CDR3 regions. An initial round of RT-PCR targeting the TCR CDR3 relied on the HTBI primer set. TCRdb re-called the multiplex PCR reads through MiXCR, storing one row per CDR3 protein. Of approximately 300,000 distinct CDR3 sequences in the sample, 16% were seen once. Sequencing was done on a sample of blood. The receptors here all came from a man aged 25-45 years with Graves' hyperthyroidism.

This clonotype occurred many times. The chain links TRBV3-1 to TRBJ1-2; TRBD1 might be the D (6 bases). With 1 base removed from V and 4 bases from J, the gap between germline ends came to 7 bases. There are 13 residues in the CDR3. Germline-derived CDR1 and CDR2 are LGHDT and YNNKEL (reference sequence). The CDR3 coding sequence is TGTGCCAGCAGCCAAGGCAGGGGCTATGGCTACACCTTC. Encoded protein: CASSQGRGYGYTF.

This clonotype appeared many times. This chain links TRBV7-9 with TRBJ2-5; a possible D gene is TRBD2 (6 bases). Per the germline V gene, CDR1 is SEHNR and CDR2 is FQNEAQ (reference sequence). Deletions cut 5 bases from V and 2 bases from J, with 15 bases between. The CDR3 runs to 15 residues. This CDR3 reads CASSPPFGRQETQYF. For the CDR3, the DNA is TGTGCCAGCAGCCCCCCCTTTGGGAGGCAAGAGACCCAGTACTTC.

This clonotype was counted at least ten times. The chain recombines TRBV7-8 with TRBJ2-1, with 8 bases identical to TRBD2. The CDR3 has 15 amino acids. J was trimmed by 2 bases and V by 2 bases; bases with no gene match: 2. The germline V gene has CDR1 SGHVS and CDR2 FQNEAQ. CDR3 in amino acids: CASSLTSGAYNEQFF. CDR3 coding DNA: TGTGCCAGCAGCTTAACTAGCGGAGCCTACAATGAGCAGTTCTTC.

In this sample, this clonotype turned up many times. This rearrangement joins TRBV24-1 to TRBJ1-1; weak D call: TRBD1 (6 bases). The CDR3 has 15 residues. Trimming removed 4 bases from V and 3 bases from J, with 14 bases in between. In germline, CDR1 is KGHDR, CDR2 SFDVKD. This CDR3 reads CATSDPRRGDTEAFF. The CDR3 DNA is TGTGCCACCAGTGACCCCCGCAGGGGCGACACTGAAGCTTTCTTT.

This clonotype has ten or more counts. CDR3 sequence: CASSPRVGTDTQYF. The CDR3 nucleotides are TGTGCCAGCAGCCCCCGAGTGGGCACAGATACGCAGTATTTT. The chain joins TRBV13 to TRBJ2-3; D remains ambiguous. V gave up 5 bases and J gave up 1 base, with 10 bases separating them. CDR3 length equals 14 residues. Germline CDR1 and CDR2: PRHDT and FYEKMQ (reference sequence). Full variable domain (rest looked up from reference TRBV13 and TRBJ2-3): AAGVIQSPRHLIKEKRETATLKCYPIPRHDTVYWYQQGPGQDPQFLISFYEKMQSDKGSIPDRFSAQQFSDYHSELNMSSLELGDSALYFCASSPRVGTDTQYFGPGTRLTVL.

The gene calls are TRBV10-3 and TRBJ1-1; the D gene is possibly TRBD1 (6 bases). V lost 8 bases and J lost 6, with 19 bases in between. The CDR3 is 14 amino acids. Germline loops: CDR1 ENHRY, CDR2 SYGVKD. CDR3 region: CAIATGQNRAEAFF. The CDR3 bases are TGTGCCATCGCCACGGGACAAAATAGGGCTGAAGCTTTCTTT.

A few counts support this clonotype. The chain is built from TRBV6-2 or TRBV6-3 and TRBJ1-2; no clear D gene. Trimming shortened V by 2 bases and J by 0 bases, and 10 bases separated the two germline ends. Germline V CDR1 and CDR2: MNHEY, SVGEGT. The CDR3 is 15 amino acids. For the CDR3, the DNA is TGTGCCAGCAGTTACGGTGGAGGAGCTAACTATGGCTACACCTTC. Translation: CASSYGGGANYGYTF.